Listed below are T cell receptor beta chains from one sample, sequenced in a study of blood T cells in healthy people across ages. MiXCR, run by TCRdb on the 5' RACE reads, gives a single entry per CDR3 protein. This table has approximately 1.5 million distinct CDR3 sequences, roughly 43% appearing once. The specimen was blood. Source of these receptors: a woman under 30 in good health. CDR3s leave out the opening cysteine and the closing phenylalanine or tryptophan. D genes are given only for firm matches.

d_call j_call v_call cdr3_aa
. TRBJ1-2 TRBV5-1 ASSLDRAYYGYT
TRBD1 TRBJ2-7 TRBV29-1 SAVPGTGNYEQY
TRBD2 TRBJ2-7 TRBV12-3/TRBV12-4 ASSFGLAGGSSYEQY
. TRBJ2-5 TRBV9 ASSVGGLQETQY
. TRBJ2-3 TRBV5-1 ASSLIIASDTQY
. TRBJ2-5 TRBV7-9 ASSATGAGEYTPHNEQY
. TRBJ2-1 TRBV2 ASKDVQDANEQF
. TRBJ1-1 TRBV11-2 ASRSRELNTEAF
. TRBJ2-7 TRBV13 ASSPQATYEQY
TRBD2 TRBJ2-1 TRBV5-1 ASSPLAVDNEQF
. TRBJ1-5 TRBV5-1 ASSLEGVGQPQH
TRBD2 TRBJ2-3 TRBV28 ASSTTSGGDLDTQY
. TRBJ2-5 TRBV12-3/TRBV12-4 ASSFDGMGETQY
TRBD1 TRBJ1-2 TRBV12-3/TRBV12-4 ASLRDRGHYGYT
. TRBJ2-5 TRBV7-2 ASSRGGGELETQY
. TRBJ2-7 TRBV28 ASSSPQLSSYEQY
. TRBJ1-2 TRBV12-3/TRBV12-4 ASSPLRRRGGEDEGYT
. TRBJ2-1 TRBV2 ASNRREPYNEQF
TRBD2 TRBJ2-5 TRBV25-1 ASSEDFAGGLQETQY
. TRBJ1-5 TRBV14 ASSQRGEPQH
TRBD1 TRBJ1-1 TRBV27 ASSLAGQGAMGAF
. TRBJ1-1 TRBV6-5 ASRVGRNTEAF
. TRBJ2-5 TRBV7-3 ASSLNSWEETQY
. TRBJ2-7 TRBV11-2 AISLTDYEQY
TRBD2 TRBJ2-1 TRBV6-5 ASSYAPLAGVRYNEQF
. TRBJ1-2 TRBV4-1 ASSQDTGTNYGYT
. TRBJ2-5 TRBV25-1 ASSERGWNEQY
. TRBJ2-5 TRBV12-3/TRBV12-4 ASNSAGVPETQY
. TRBJ2-3 TRBV6-5 ATEHTDTQY
. TRBJ1-4 TRBV6-1 ASSTQRLVELF
. TRBJ2-1 TRBV30 AGSDHNEQF
. TRBJ2-6 TRBV6-1 ASKPGPGANVLT
. TRBJ2-7 TRBV5-1 ASSIVTAKDEQY
TRBD2 TRBJ2-5 TRBV28 ASSSGGPSWEQY
. TRBJ1-2 TRBV9 ASSVGGHHYT
TRBD1 TRBJ2-3 TRBV5-5 ASSLVVYGTGSTDTQY
. TRBJ2-2 TRBV20-1 SAREGSTGELF
. TRBJ1-4 TRBV25-1 ASSLPVGGPAGKLF
. TRBJ2-2 TRBV9 ASSVASTTGELF
. TRBJ2-7 TRBV6-1 ASSVFYEQY
TRBD2 TRBJ2-3 TRBV11-2 ASSLGGGTPQY
TRBD1 TRBJ2-2 TRBV7-2 ASSLYRTGVGTGELF
. TRBJ2-7 TRBV7-2 ASSLVSRPVSFYEQY
. TRBJ2-7 TRBV21-1 ASSSRQGQRGEQY
. TRBJ2-2 TRBV6-5 ASSYSPDTGELF
. TRBJ2-2 TRBV25-1 ASSESLGGELF
. TRBJ2-7 TRBV6-5 ASSSPGGESYEQY
. TRBJ1-2 TRBV29-1 SVEYLRGRIYT
TRBD1 TRBJ2-1 TRBV11-2 ASSTSRTGATHRTNYNEQF
. TRBJ1-6 TRBV5-1 ASSLSPGNSPLH
. TRBJ2-7 TRBV5-1 ASSFSGTLYEQY
. TRBJ2-5 TRBV27 ASSLSGLGSQETQY
TRBD2 TRBJ2-1 TRBV7-7 ASSLAGGPRSYNEQF
TRBD1 TRBJ1-5 TRBV7-2 ASTPDRANQPQH
. TRBJ2-6 TRBV7-9 ASSLVETGANVLT
TRBD1 TRBJ1-2 TRBV29-1 SVEGTGGYYGYT
. TRBJ1-2 TRBV29-1 SVVTGPYGYT